These 28 T cell receptor beta chains originate from one sample sequenced in a study of graft-versus-host responses after intestinal transplantation (dated by TCRdb to the early 2020s). Library creation used the immunoSEQ multiplex PCR assay. Sourced from immuneACCESS, this table was stored by TCRdb with only in-frame sequences that have V and J called. A share of the clones is absent; for the studies checked, an unresolved V gene accounts for under half, and the remainder has no known explanation. The sample yields 65,000 to 85,000 clones; about nine tenths were counted once. The top ten hold 6.5% to 8% of the sample. Here the sequenced sample was bone marrow, taken almost 750 days after intestinal transplantation. The receptors stem from a human patient who received an intestinal transplant, so some T cells may come from the graft donor.

The chain employs TRBV6-6 and TRBJ2-7; 9 bases are shared with TRBD1. In germline, CDR1 is MNHNY, CDR2 SVGAGI (reference sequence). The CDR3 loop spans 16 amino acids. With V trimmed by 5 bases and J by 2 bases, 10 bases remained unmatched. The CDR3 nucleotides are TGTGCCAGCAGTCTTGCTCCGGGACAGGGTGCCTACGAGCAGTACTTC. It translates to CASSLAPGQGAYEQYF.

This chain's CDR3 is CASSLGIQGAGSDTQYF. In DNA form, the CDR3 reads TGTGCCAGCAGCTTAGGAATACAGGGGGCTGGGTCAGATACGCAGTATTTT. The chain carries TRBV11-3 and TRBJ2-3; 9 bases line up with TRBD1. The V and J ends lost 1 base and 4 bases, in that order; junction bases with no gene match: 9. Germline values: CDR1 SGHNT, CDR2 YENEEA. The CDR3 length is 17 residues.

CDR3 DNA: TGTGCCAACTCCGCCGGCGAGGGGAGACCCCAGTACTTC. This encodes CANSAGEGRPQYF. This rearrangement joins TRBV6-1 to TRBJ2-5; the D call may be TRBD1 or TRBD2 (5 bases each). The germline V gene has CDR1 MNHNS and CDR2 SASEGT. Trimming cost V 10 bases and J 9 bases, with 21 bases left between them. The CDR3 runs to 13 residues.

The chain employs TRBV30 and TRBJ1-1, with D perhaps TRBD1 (5 bases). The germline V and J ends were trimmed by 0 bases and 6 bases, with 14 bases remaining between them. The CDR3 spans 14 residues. Per the germline V gene, CDR1 is GTSNPN and CDR2 is SVGIG (reference sequence). CDR3 residues: CAWSVWGTPPEAFF. CDR3 nucleotides: TGTGCCTGGAGTGTTTGGGGGACCCCCCCTGAAGCTTTCTTT.

V is TRBV27 and J is TRBJ1-4; a weak D match, TRBD1 (5 bases). CDR1 is MNHEY and CDR2 is SMNVEV in the germline V gene (reference sequence). V was cut by 3 bases and J by 8 bases, with 13 bases left in between. The CDR3 runs to 14 residues. The CDR3 reads CASSFQGVGEKLFF. The DNA of the CDR3 is TGTGCCAGCAGTTTTCAGGGAGTCGGCGAAAAACTGTTTTTT.

The chain couples TRBV6-1 to TRBJ1-2; no reliable D call. Trimming pared 6 bases from V and 3 bases from J, leaving 11 bases between. The CDR3 spans 13 residues. The germline V gene encodes CDR1 MNHNS and CDR2 SASEGT. CDR3 nucleotide sequence: TGTGCCAGCAGGGACGGCGGAGACTATGGCTACACCTTC. It translates to CASRDGGDYGYTF.

The rearrangement joins TRBV7-6 to TRBJ2-7; 10 bases fit TRBD2. The V and J ends lost 2 bases and 6 bases, in that order; junction bases with no gene match: 7. There are 15 residues in the CDR3. In germline, CDR1 is SGHVS, CDR2 FNYEAQ. Written as DNA, the CDR3 is TGTGCCAGCAGCTTATCAACTAGCGGGATGAGCGAGCAGTACTTC. Protein sequence: CASSLSTSGMSEQYF.

The chain links TRBV4-1 to TRBJ2-3; D remains unclear. The germline CDR1 and CDR2 sequences are MGHRA and YSYEKL. This CDR3 comprises 18 residues. The ends were cut back, 0 bases at V and 1 base at J, with 17 bases in the middle. The CDR3 nucleotides are TGCGCCAGCAGCCAAGATCAAGTTCGATACATCCGCACAGATACGCAGTATTTT. Translating gives CASSQDQVRYIRTDTQYF.

The CDR3 DNA reads as TGTGCCAGCTCACCCAACTGGCGGGAGAGTGAGACCCAGTACTTC. Encoded protein: CASSPNWRESETQYF. The gene calls are TRBV18 and TRBJ2-5; TRBD2 matches at 7 bases. Germline CDR1 reads KGHSH; CDR2 reads LQKENI. The length of the CDR3 is 15 residues. V was pared by 3 bases and J by 5 bases, with 9 bases of the junction left unmatched.

This clone occurred once. This chain connects TRBV28 to TRBJ1-5; TRBD1 might be the D (6 bases). The CDR3 runs to 15 residues. Germline V lookup: CDR1 MDHEN, CDR2 SYDVKM. Trimming left V 2 bases short and J 9 bases short, with 17 bases between. The CDR3 DNA reads TGTGCCAGCAGTTTACCTACAGGGACCGAGGTGCCCCAGCATTTT. Protein sequence: CASSLPTGTEVPQHF.

V usage is TRBV6-5 and J usage is TRBJ2-7, with D perhaps matching TRBD2 (5 bases). The CDR3 sequence is 14 residues long. Germline V CDR1 and CDR2: MNHEY, SVGAGI. V was pared by 6 bases and J by 5 bases, with 17 bases between. Written as DNA, the CDR3 is TGTGCCAGCAGCCGTGCCGCGGGTATCCACGAGCAGTACTTC. Amino acid sequence: CASSRAAGIHEQYF.

V and J are TRBV9 and TRBJ2-7, with D unclear. The CDR3 sequence is 13 residues long. The V gene's germline CDR1 is SGDLS and CDR2 YYNGEE. V was trimmed by 0 bases and J by 0 bases, leaving 4 bases between them. CDR3 region: CASSVGNSYEQYF. The CDR3 bases are TGTGCCAGCAGCGTAGGTAACTCCTACGAGCAGTACTTC. The entire variable domain, with the rest obtained from reference TRBV9 and TRBJ2-7, is as follows: DSGVTQTPKHLITATGQRVTLRCSPRSGDLSVYWYQQSLDQGLQFLIQYYNGEERAKGNILERFSAQQFPDLHSELNLSSLELGDSALYFCASSVGNSYEQYFGPGTRLTVT.

The V gene is TRBV7-2, the J gene TRBJ1-2; D is possibly TRBD1 (6 bases). V gave up 5 bases and J gave up 0 bases, with 16 bases separating them. This CDR3 is 16 amino acids long. Per the germline V gene, CDR1 is SGHTA and CDR2 is FQGNSA. The CDR3 reads CASSPPRGRSNYGYTF. DNA for the CDR3: TGTGCCAGCAGCCCCCCCCGGGGGCGATCTAACTATGGCTACACCTTC.

The V and J genes are TRBV18 and TRBJ2-3; D is ambiguous. CDR1 is KGHSH, CDR2 LQKENI, per germline. The V end lost 2 bases, the J end lost 1 base, and 13 bases lay between the germline ends. This CDR3 contains 16 residues. CDR3 in amino acids: CASSPSVLHRTDTQYF. CDR3 bases: TGTGCCAGCTCACCATCCGTTTTACATCGCACAGATACGCAGTATTTT.

The V gene is TRBV30, the J gene TRBJ2-5, with TRBD1 as a possible D gene (5 bases). Between the trimmed V and J ends, which lost 3 bases and 10 bases, there was a span of 27 bases. Germline V lookup: CDR1 GTSNPN, CDR2 SVGIG (reference sequence). The CDR3 is made up of 16 amino acids. The CDR3 sequence is CAWRPPRTPPMDNQYF. The CDR3 DNA sequence: TGTGCCTGGAGGCCACCTCGGACCCCCCCAATGGACAACCAGTACTTC.

The chain links TRBV6-5 to TRBJ2-7; D gene ambiguous. V lost 2 bases and J lost 2, with 7 bases in between. The CDR3 extends over 13 amino acids. The germline V gene encodes CDR1 MNHEY and CDR2 SVGAGI. The CDR3 sequence: CASSYPAAYEQYF. The DNA of the CDR3 is TGTGCCAGCAGTTACCCTGCGGCCTACGAGCAGTACTTC.

The rearrangement links TRBV7-9 to TRBJ1-1; no firm D call. The CDR3 has 13 amino acids. Germline CDR1 is SEHNR and CDR2 is FQNEAQ (reference sequence). Trimming took 1 base from V and 7 from J, leaving 10 bases between them. CDR3 residues: CASSLGSLDEAFF. The CDR3 DNA reads as TGTGCCAGCAGCTTAGGATCTTTGGATGAAGCTTTCTTT.

The chain couples TRBV29-1 to TRBJ2-3; TRBD2 agrees at 11 bases. The V and J ends lost 3 bases and 1 base, in that order; junction bases with no gene match: 0. The CDR3 has 14 residues. The V gene's germline CDR1 is SQVTM and CDR2 ANQGSEA. CDR3 sequence: CSVETSGGTDTQYF. DNA for the CDR3: TGCAGCGTTGAGACTAGCGGGGGCACAGATACGCAGTATTTT.

The chain uses TRBV28 and TRBJ1-5, with D maybe TRBD1 (6 bases). V lost 6 bases to trimming and J lost 12 bases, with 21 bases between them. CDR3 length: 14 residues. Germline V gene data show CDR1 as MDHEN and CDR2 as SYDVKM. DNA of the CDR3: TGTGCCAGCAGCCCCGGGGGGCCCCGGGGGGTCCAGCATTTT. This translates into CASSPGGPRGVQHF.

V gene TRBV10-3 combines with J gene TRBJ1-2, with a possible D match to TRBD1 (6 bases). Germline V gene sequence: CDR1 ENHRY, CDR2 SYGVKD. CDR3 length: 15 amino acids. The ends were cut back, 3 bases at V and 3 bases at J, with 14 bases in the middle. This CDR3 reads CAISDTSGDDYGYTF. CDR3 bases: TGTGCCATCAGTGACACGTCAGGGGATGACTATGGCTACACCTTC.

The V and J genes are TRBV28 and TRBJ2-1; 11 bases agree with TRBD2. With 5 bases clipped from V and 1 base from J, the junction kept 13 bases outside the gene matches. This CDR3 spans 19 amino acids. Germline values: CDR1 MDHEN, CDR2 SYDVKM. CDR3 amino acids: CASSPSTSGKSGSYNEQFF. DNA of the CDR3: TGTGCCAGCAGTCCCTCGACTAGCGGGAAATCAGGTTCCTACAATGAGCAGTTCTTC.

V is TRBV7-2 and J is TRBJ2-5; 15 bases agree with TRBD2. Germline assignment: CDR1 SGHTA and CDR2 FQGNSA. V lost 7 bases and J lost 2; bases outside the gene matches: 8. This CDR3 has 17 residues. CDR3 nucleotides: TGTGCCAGCACGAAGGGGACTAGCGGGAGGAGGCAAGAGACCCAGTACTTC. It yields the protein CASTKGTSGRRQETQYF.

The rearrangement links TRBV4-1 to TRBJ2-5; the D gene could be TRBD1 or TRBD2 (5 bases each). CDR3 length: 15 amino acids. Germline V CDR1 and CDR2: MGHRA, YSYEKL. The V end was cut by 2 bases, the J end by 3 bases, with 13 bases between. CDR3 sequence reads: CASSQPWDGEETQYF. Here the CDR3 DNA reads TGCGCCAGCAGCCAACCCTGGGACGGCGAAGAGACCCAGTACTTC.

This clone has a handful of counts. V is TRBV4-1 and J is TRBJ1-1; no clear D gene. V was cut by 1 base and J by 3 bases, with 15 bases left in between. CDR1 is MGHRA, CDR2 YSYEKL, per germline. The CDR3 sequence is 16 residues long. DNA of the CDR3: TGCGCCAGCAGCCAAGTAGTGCCGGTGGCGGACACTGAAGCTTTCTTT. Its translation: CASSQVVPVADTEAFF.

This clone appeared a single time. The rearrangement uses TRBV27 and TRBJ2-1, with 8 bases fitting TRBD2. This CDR3 has 16 amino acids. Germline V lookup: CDR1 MNHEY, CDR2 SMNVEV (reference sequence). V lost 2 bases and J lost 6; bases outside the gene matches: 9. CDR3: CASSLEGTRLSNEQFF. CDR3 in DNA: TGTGCCAGCAGTTTAGAGGGGACTAGACTGAGCAATGAGCAGTTCTTC.

This sequence joins TRBV30 and TRBJ1-1; D not certain. V shed 5 bases and J shed 1 base, with 5 bases lying between them. Germline CDR1 reads GTSNPN; CDR2 reads SVGIG (reference sequence). This CDR3 comprises 11 residues. The CDR3 here is CAWYQNTEAFF. The CDR3 DNA reads TGTGCCTGGTACCAGAACACTGAAGCTTTCTTT.

Here the CDR3 reads CASRREGAGAYNEQFF. CDR3 in DNA: TGTGCCAGCAGACGGGAGGGAGCGGGAGCCTACAATGAGCAGTTCTTC. The rearrangement uses TRBV27 and TRBJ2-1, with TRBD2 matching 8 bases. With 6 bases clipped from V and 2 bases from J, the junction kept 9 bases outside the gene matches. The CDR3 has 16 residues. Germline V gives CDR1 MNHEY, CDR2 SMNVEV (reference sequence).

This chain links TRBV27 with TRBJ2-1, with unresolved D. CDR1 and CDR2 (germline): MNHEY, SMNVEV (reference sequence). V gave up 6 bases and J gave up 9 bases, with 12 bases separating them. The CDR3 totals 12 residues. The CDR3 here is CASRSSSPEQFF. The DNA for the CDR3 is TGTGCCAGCAGATCATCATCGCCTGAGCAGTTCTTC.